This is a list of T cell receptor beta chains from one sample in a study of identifying expanded T cells in peripheral blood. Sequencing was performed with immunoSEQ multiplex PCR; in TCRdb, only in-frame clones are kept and a portion is missing. The sample has around 66,000 clones, around 87% seen once; the top ten hold approximately 4.7%. Sequenced: blood. These receptors all come from a person aged 18-70 years in good health. CDR3s include the opening cysteine and the closing phenylalanine or tryptophan. Fields, in order: J gene, D gene, V gene, clone size, CDR3 protein, CDR3 DNA. D genes are given only for firm matches. Clone size, where shown, is once, few, many, or a class for clones that have expanded.

j_gene: TRBJ1-2; d_gene: .; v_gene: TRBV30; abundance: .; CDR3aa: CAWSTVYGYTF; CDR3nt: TGTGCCTGGAGTACAGTCTATGGCTACACCTTC
j_gene: TRBJ2-7; d_gene: .; v_gene: TRBV14; abundance: .; CDR3aa: CASSQTRYEQYF; CDR3nt: TGTGCCAGCAGCCAAACACGGTACGAGCAGTACTTC
j_gene: TRBJ2-3; d_gene: .; v_gene: TRBV2; abundance: .; CDR3aa: CASSLTDTQYF; CDR3nt: TGTGCCAGCAGCCTGACAGATACGCAGTATTTT
j_gene: TRBJ2-7; d_gene: .; v_gene: TRBV9; abundance: .; CDR3aa: CASSVGGVYEQYF; CDR3nt: TGTGCCAGCAGCGTAGGGGGCGTCTACGAGCAGTACTTC
j_gene: TRBJ1-5; d_gene: .; v_gene: TRBV7-9; abundance: .; CDR3aa: CASSLFNQPQHF; CDR3nt: TGTGCCAGCAGCTTATTCAATCAGCCCCAGCATTTT
j_gene: TRBJ2-1; d_gene: .; v_gene: TRBV11-3; abundance: .; CDR3aa: CASSVTSGVSEQFF; CDR3nt: TGTGCCAGCAGCGTAACTTCGGGAGTCTCGGAGCAGTTCTTC
j_gene: TRBJ1-1; d_gene: TRBD1; v_gene: TRBV2; abundance: .; CDR3aa: CASSEGGRGRENTEAFF; CDR3nt: TGTGCCAGCAGTGAAGGGGGCAGGGGGCGGGAGAACACTGAAGCTTTCTTT
j_gene: TRBJ1-2; d_gene: TRBD1; v_gene: TRBV5-6; abundance: .; CDR3aa: CASSPGQAVYGYTF; CDR3nt: TGTGCCAGCAGCCCAGGACAGGCAGTCTATGGCTACACCTTC
j_gene: TRBJ2-5; d_gene: .; v_gene: TRBV6-5; abundance: .; CDR3aa: CASSYSRGGKTQYF; CDR3nt: TGTGCCAGCAGTTACTCTAGAGGGGGGAAGACCCAGTACTTC
j_gene: TRBJ2-7; d_gene: .; v_gene: TRBV11-2; abundance: .; CDR3aa: CASSPRDPREQYF; CDR3nt: TGTGCCAGCAGCCCTCGGGACCCAAGAGAGCAGTACTTC
j_gene: TRBJ1-6; d_gene: TRBD1; v_gene: TRBV7-9; abundance: few; CDR3aa: CASSSFGTGGRGSPLHF; CDR3nt: TGTGCCAGCAGTTCATTCGGGACAGGGGGTAGGGGTTCACCCCTCCACTTT
j_gene: TRBJ1-4; d_gene: .; v_gene: TRBV5-4; abundance: few; CDR3aa: CASSNRDGEKLFF; CDR3nt: TGTGCCAGCAGCAACAGGGATGGCGAAAAACTGTTTTTT
j_gene: TRBJ2-1; d_gene: .; v_gene: TRBV14; abundance: once; CDR3aa: CASSHRRDKGPFNEQFF; CDR3nt: TGTGCCAGCAGCCATCGCCGGGACAAGGGCCCTTTCAATGAGCAGTTCTTC
j_gene: TRBJ2-2; d_gene: TRBD1; v_gene: TRBV28; abundance: once; CDR3aa: CASSLSTGGATGELFF; CDR3nt: TGTGCCAGCAGTTTATCGACAGGGGGCGCCACCGGGGAGCTGTTTTTT
j_gene: TRBJ2-4; d_gene: .; v_gene: TRBV6-4; abundance: once; CDR3aa: CASSDGAPRDIQYF; CDR3nt: TGTGCCAGCAGTGACGGGGCACCCAGGGACATTCAGTACTTC
j_gene: TRBJ1-2; d_gene: TRBD1; v_gene: TRBV5-1; abundance: .; CDR3aa: CASSSGQGAVGYTF; CDR3nt: TGCGCCAGCAGCTCGGGACAGGGGGCGGTCGGCTACACCTTC
j_gene: TRBJ2-7; d_gene: .; v_gene: TRBV6-5; abundance: few; CDR3aa: CASRGTPGTAYEQYF; CDR3nt: TGTGCCAGCAGGGGGACCCCCGGGACGGCCTACGAGCAGTACTTC
j_gene: TRBJ1-5; d_gene: TRBD1; v_gene: TRBV5-6; abundance: .; CDR3aa: CASSFSGQDYNQPQHF; CDR3nt: TGTGCCAGCAGCTTCTCGGGACAGGACTACAATCAGCCCCAGCATTTT
j_gene: TRBJ2-7; d_gene: .; v_gene: TRBV11-2; abundance: .; CDR3aa: CASSLGRIAYEQYF; CDR3nt: TGTGCCAGCAGCTTAGGCAGGATTGCCTACGAGCAGTACTTC
j_gene: TRBJ2-5; d_gene: .; v_gene: TRBV2; abundance: .; CDR3aa: CASSILGGAQETQYF; CDR3nt: TGTGCCAGCAGTATATTAGGGGGGGCCCAAGAGACCCAGTACTTC
j_gene: TRBJ2-7; d_gene: .; v_gene: TRBV6-6; abundance: .; CDR3aa: CASSPTRQRLEQYF; CDR3nt: TGTGCCAGCAGCCCCACCCGACAGCGACTCGAGCAGTACTTC
j_gene: TRBJ2-5; d_gene: .; v_gene: TRBV4-1; abundance: .; CDR3aa: CASSQRDTQETQYF; CDR3nt: TGCGCCAGCAGCCAACGGGACACCCAAGAGACCCAGTACTTC